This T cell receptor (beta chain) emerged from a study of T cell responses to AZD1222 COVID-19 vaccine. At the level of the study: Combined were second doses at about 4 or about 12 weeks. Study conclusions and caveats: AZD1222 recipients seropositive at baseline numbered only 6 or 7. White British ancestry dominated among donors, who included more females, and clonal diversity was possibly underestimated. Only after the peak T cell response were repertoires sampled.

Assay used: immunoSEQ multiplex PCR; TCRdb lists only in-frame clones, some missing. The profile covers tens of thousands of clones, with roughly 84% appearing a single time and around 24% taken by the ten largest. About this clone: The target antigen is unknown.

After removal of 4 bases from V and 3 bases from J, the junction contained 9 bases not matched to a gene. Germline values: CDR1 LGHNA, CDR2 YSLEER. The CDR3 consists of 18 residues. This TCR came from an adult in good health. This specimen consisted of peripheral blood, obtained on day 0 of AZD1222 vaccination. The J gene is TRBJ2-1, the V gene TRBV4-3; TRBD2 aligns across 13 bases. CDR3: CASSLRLAGGSFYNEQFF. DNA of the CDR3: TGCGCCAGCAGCCTTCGACTAGCGGGGGGTTCCTTCTACAATGAGCAGTTCTTC.